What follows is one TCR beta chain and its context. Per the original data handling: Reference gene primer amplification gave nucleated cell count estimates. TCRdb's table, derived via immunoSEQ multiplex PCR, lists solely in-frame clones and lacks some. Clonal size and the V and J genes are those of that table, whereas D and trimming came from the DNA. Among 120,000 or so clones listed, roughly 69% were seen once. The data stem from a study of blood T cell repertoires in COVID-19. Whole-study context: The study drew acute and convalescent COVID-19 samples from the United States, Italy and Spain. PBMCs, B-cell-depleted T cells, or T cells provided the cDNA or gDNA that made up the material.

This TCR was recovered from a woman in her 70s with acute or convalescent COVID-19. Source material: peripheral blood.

CDR3 nucleotide sequence: TGTGCCTGGAGCTTCACAGGGTCAACTAATGAAAAACTGTTTTTT. This translates into CAWSFTGSTNEKLFF. V gene TRBV30 combines with J gene TRBJ1-4; D is perhaps TRBD1 (6 bases). The ends were cut back, 3 bases at V and 0 bases at J, with 11 bases in the middle. Germline CDR1 GTSNPN, CDR2 SVGIG (reference sequence). The CDR3 totals 15 residues.